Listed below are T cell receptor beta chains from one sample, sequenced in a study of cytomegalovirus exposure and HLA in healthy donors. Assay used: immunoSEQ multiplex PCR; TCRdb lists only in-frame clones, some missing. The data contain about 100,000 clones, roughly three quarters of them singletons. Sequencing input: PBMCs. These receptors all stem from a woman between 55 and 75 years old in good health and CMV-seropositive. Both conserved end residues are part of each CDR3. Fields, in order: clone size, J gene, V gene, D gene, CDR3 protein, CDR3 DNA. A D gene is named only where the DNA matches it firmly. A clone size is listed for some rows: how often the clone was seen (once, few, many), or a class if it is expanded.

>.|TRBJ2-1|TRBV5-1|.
CASSLLGDLGNEQFF
TGCGCCAGCAGCTTATTAGGGGATCTAGGGAATGAGCAGTTCTTC
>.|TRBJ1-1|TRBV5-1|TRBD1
CASSAHRDRGRMNTEAFF
TGCGCCAGCAGCGCACACCGGGACAGGGGACGAATGAACACTGAAGCTTTCTTT
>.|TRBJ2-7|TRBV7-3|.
CASSYHRDDEQYF
TGTGCCAGCAGCTATCACAGGGACGACGAGCAGTACTTC
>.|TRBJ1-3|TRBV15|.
CATSRDLTGSGNTIYF
TGTGCCACCAGCAGAGATTTAACGGGGTCTGGAAACACCATATATTTT
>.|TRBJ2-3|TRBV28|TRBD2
CASSLQGLARSTDTQYF
TGTGCCAGCAGTTTACAGGGACTAGCCAGGAGCACAGATACGCAGTATTTT
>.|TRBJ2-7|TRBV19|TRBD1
CASMQGAGEQYF
TGTGCCAGTATGCAGGGGGCCGGCGAGCAGTACTTC
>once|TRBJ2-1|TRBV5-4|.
CASSLSPLYNEQFF
TGTGCCAGCAGCTTGTCCCCCCTTTACAATGAGCAGTTCTTC
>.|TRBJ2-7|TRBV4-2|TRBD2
CASSQDTSGSYEQYF
TGTGCCAGCAGCCAAGATACTAGCGGGAGCTACGAGCAGTACTTC
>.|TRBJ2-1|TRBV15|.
CATSRDQFYEQFF
TGTGCCACCAGCAGAGATCAGTTTTATGAGCAGTTCTTC
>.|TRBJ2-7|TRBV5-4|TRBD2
CASRLSGTPYEQYF
TGTGCCAGCAGACTGAGCGGGACCCCCTACGAGCAGTACTTC
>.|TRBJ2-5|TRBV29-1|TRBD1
CSVGQGNGETQYF
TGCAGCGTGGGACAGGGCAACGGGGAGACCCAGTACTTC
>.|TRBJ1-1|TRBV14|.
CASSQGGRAAFF
TGTGCCAGCAGCCAAGGTGGCAGGGCAGCTTTCTTT
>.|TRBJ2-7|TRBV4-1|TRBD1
CASSYGTGNTYEQYF
TGCGCCAGCAGCTACGGGACAGGAAACACCTACGAGCAGTACTTC
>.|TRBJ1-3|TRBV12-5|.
CASGLVMRTDGRSSGNTIYF
TGTGCTAGTGGTTTGGTAATGAGAACTGACGGCCGGAGCTCTGGAAACACCATATATTTT
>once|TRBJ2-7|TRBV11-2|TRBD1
CASRYTGAEGGYEQYF
TGTGCCAGCAGGTATACAGGGGCCGAGGGCGGCTACGAGCAGTACTTC
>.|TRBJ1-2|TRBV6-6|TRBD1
CASSPTGEYGYTF
TGTGCCAGCAGCCCGACAGGGGAATATGGCTACACCTTC
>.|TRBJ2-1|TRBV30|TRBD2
CAWSSGRLAGPYNEQFF
TGTGCCTGGAGTAGCGGGCGTCTAGCGGGACCCTACAATGAGCAGTTCTTC
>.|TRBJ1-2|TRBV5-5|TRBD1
CASSLSTGGPYGYTF
TGTGCCAGCAGCTTGAGCACAGGGGGCCCCTATGGCTACACCTTC
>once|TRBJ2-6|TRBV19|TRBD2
CASTVSGFNSGANVLTF
TGTGCCAGTACGGTTAGCGGGTTCAACTCTGGGGCCAACGTCCTGACTTTC
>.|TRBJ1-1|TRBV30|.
CAWSSQGRNTEAFF
TGTGCCTGGAGTAGCCAGGGGAGGAACACTGAAGCTTTCTTT
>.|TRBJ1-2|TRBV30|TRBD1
CAWSSQGIDGYTF
TGTGCCTGGAGTTCACAGGGGATAGATGGCTACACCTTC
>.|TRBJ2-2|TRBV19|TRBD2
CASGRGNTGELFF
TGTGCCAGCGGGAGGGGGAACACCGGGGAGCTGTTTTTT
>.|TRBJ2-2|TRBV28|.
CASSSGQINTGELFF
TGTGCCAGCAGTTCCGGACAAATTAACACCGGGGAGCTGTTTTTT
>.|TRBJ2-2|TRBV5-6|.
CASRQNTGELFF
TGTGCCAGCAGACAGAACACCGGGGAGCTGTTTTTT
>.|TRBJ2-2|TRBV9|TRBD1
CASSAAGTGGPGELFF
TGTGCCAGCAGCGCCGCCGGGACAGGGGGCCCCGGGGAGCTGTTTTTT
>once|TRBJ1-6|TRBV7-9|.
CASGGDGNSPLHF
TGTGCCAGCGGGGGGGACGGGAATTCACCCCTCCACTTT
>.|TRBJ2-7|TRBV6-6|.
CASSLRAEQYF
TGTGCCAGCAGTCTCAGGGCGGAGCAGTACTTC
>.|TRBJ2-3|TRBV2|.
CASSRAGKVDTQYF
TGTGCCAGCAGTCGCGCAGGGAAGGTAGATACGCAGTATTTT
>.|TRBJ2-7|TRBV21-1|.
CAGQGGYEQYF
TGTGCCGGACAGGGGGGATACGAGCAGTACTTC
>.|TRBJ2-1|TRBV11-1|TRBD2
CASSLDDSASGRREQFF
TGTGCCAGCAGCTTAGATGATTCGGCTAGCGGGAGGCGGGAGCAGTTCTTC
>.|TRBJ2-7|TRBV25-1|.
CASRDSEQYF
TGTGCCAGCAGGGACAGCGAGCAGTACTTC
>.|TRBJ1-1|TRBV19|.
CASSLGTLGGTEAFF
TGTGCCAGTAGTCTCGGGACTCTAGGAGGCACTGAAGCTTTCTTT
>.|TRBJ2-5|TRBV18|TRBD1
CASSPRDRQGDF
TGTGCCAGCTCACCACGTGATAGACAGGGAGACTTC
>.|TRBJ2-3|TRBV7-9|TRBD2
CASSPRTSGRGADTQYF
TGTGCCAGCAGCCCCAGGACTAGCGGGAGAGGGGCAGATACGCAGTATTTT